The clone carrying this T cell receptor (beta chain) has only a few counts. This sample was taken from a study of regulatory T cells in long-lasting Graves disease. The TCR beta library used iRepertoire HTBI primers with Arm-PCR amplification of CDR3. Using its own MiXCR run on the multiplex PCR reads, TCRdb lists one record per CDR3 protein. Here the sample spans roughly 450,000 distinct CDR3 sequences, roughly a quarter being singletons. As to time point: persistent/refractory GD, antithyroid drugs over 5 years with positive TRAb. RNA from PBMCs was the source of the TCR library. Investigators report Graves' disease was diagnosed under American Thyroid Association guidelines. CDR3 length: 14 residues. Germline V lookup: CDR1 LNHDA, CDR2 SQIVND (reference sequence). Unmatched junction bases numbered 9, after V lost 4 bases and J lost 9 bases.

The source is a female donor with Graves disease. The sample was peripheral blood mononuclear cells (PBMCs), taken when the disease was refractory, from a patient treated with antithyroid drugs. V gene TRBV19 combines with J gene TRBJ2-5, with 9 bases fitting TRBD2. The CDR3 loop reads CASSTLAGALAQYF. Written as DNA, the CDR3 is TGTGCCAGTAGTACCTTAGCGGGAGCACTGGCCCAGTACTTC. Together with reference TRBV19 and TRBJ2-5, the CDR3 gives the full variable domain: DGGITQSPKYLFRKEGQNVTLSCEQNLNHDAMYWYRQDPGQGLRLIYYSQIVNDFQKGDIAEGYSVSREKKESFPLTVTSAQKNPTAFYLCASSTLAGALAQYFGPGTRLLVL.